These 16 T cell receptor beta chains were sequenced from one sample in a study of radiotherapy plus CTLA-4 blockade in lung cancer. TCRdb's table, derived via immunoSEQ multiplex PCR, lists solely in-frame clones and lacks some. The table lists around 42,000 clones, approximately 62% of them singletons. This specimen consisted of peripheral blood, obtained from a patient treated with radiotherapy plus ipilimumab. The receptors were gathered from a human donor with non-small cell lung cancer who had a partial response to radiotherapy plus ipilimumab.

This clone was seen just once. V usage is TRBV9 and J usage is TRBJ1-1; tentative D call: TRBD1 (6 bases). The CDR3 is made up of 14 amino acids. V was clipped by 1 base and J by 1 base, with 8 bases between them. CDR1 SGDLS and CDR2 YYNGEE come from the germline V gene. In nucleotides, the CDR3 is TGTGCCAGCAGCGTAACAGGGCAGAACACTGAAGCTTTCTTT. It translates to CASSVTGQNTEAFF.

The sample holds one count of this clone. The gene calls are TRBV19 and TRBJ1-5, with 9 bases lining up with TRBD1. This CDR3 contains 16 residues. The V segment lost 5 bases and the J segment 9 bases; nucleotides outside the gene matches: 14. Germline V gene sequence: CDR1 LNHDA, CDR2 SQIVND (reference sequence). The CDR3 here is CASSRPRDRENRPQHF. The DNA for the CDR3 is TGTGCCAGTAGTCGCCCTCGGGACAGGGAGAACCGGCCCCAGCATTTT.

In this sample, this clone turned up a few times. V and J are TRBV30 and TRBJ2-5; 7 bases line up with TRBD2. The germline CDR1 and CDR2 sequences are GTSNPN and SVGIG (reference sequence). J lost 7 bases, V lost 0 bases, and 5 bases had no gene match. CDR3 length: 13 amino acids. CDR3 region: CAWSVSGEGTQYF. Written as DNA, the CDR3 is TGTGCCTGGAGTGTAAGCGGGGAAGGGACCCAGTACTTC.

This clone is classed as medium-sized. The rearrangement joins TRBV5-1 to TRBJ2-1; maybe TRBD1 (6 bases). Germline loops: CDR1 SGHRS, CDR2 YFSETQ. The CDR3 totals 13 residues. V shed 0 bases and J shed 12 bases, with 13 bases lying between them. The CDR3 DNA reads as TGCGCCAGCAGCTTGGAGGGGGACCGACCGCAGTTCTTC. Translated, it gives CASSLEGDRPQFF. Drawing the rest from reference TRBV5-1 and TRBJ2-1, the complete variable domain is KAGVTQTPRYLIKTRGQQVTLSCSPISGHRSVSWYQQTPGQGLQFLFEYFSETQRNKGNFPGRFSGRQFSNSRSEMNVSTLELGDSALYLCASSLEGDRPQFFGPGTRLTVL.

This clone was recorded only once. The rearrangement links TRBV5-4 to TRBJ1-1, with 12 bases lining up with TRBD1. The ends lost 9 bases at V and 6 bases at J; junction bases unmatched: 9. Germline loops: CDR1 SGHNT, CDR2 YYREEE (reference sequence). The CDR3 length is 14 residues. The CDR3 loop is CANRGTGGESEAFF. In DNA form, the CDR3 reads TGTGCCAATCGGGGGACAGGGGGCGAGTCTGAAGCTTTCTTT.

The chain combines TRBV7-8 with TRBJ2-2, with 14 bases fitting TRBD2. The germline V gene encodes CDR1 SGHVS and CDR2 FQNEAQ. The CDR3 consists of 18 residues. V lost 4 bases and J lost 3; bases outside the gene matches: 7. The CDR3 DNA is TGTGCCAGCAGCTCGGGACTAGCGGGGGATACGGACACCGGGGAGCTGTTTTTT. Its protein product is CASSSGLAGDTDTGELFF.

The chain employs TRBV7-2 and TRBJ1-5; D is uncertain. The CDR3 is made up of 13 amino acids. The ends were cut back, 2 bases at V and 11 bases at J, with 13 bases in the middle. The germline CDR1 and CDR2 sequences are SGHTA and FQGNSA. CDR3: CASSLLRETSQHF. In DNA form, the CDR3 reads TGTGCCAGCAGCTTATTAAGGGAGACGTCCCAGCATTTT.

This clone was seen more than once but under ten times. The chain employs TRBV5-1 and TRBJ2-5, with 7 bases lining up with TRBD1. From germline, CDR1 is SGHRS and CDR2 YFSETQ. This CDR3 is built from 14 residues. After removal of 6 bases from V and 5 bases from J, the junction contained 10 bases not matched to a gene. The CDR3, as DNA: TGCGCCAGCAACCGGGACAGTCTGGAGGAGACCCAGTACTTC. Encoded protein: CASNRDSLEETQYF.

The rearrangement joins TRBV7-6 to TRBJ2-7; TRBD1 matches 9 bases. The CDR3 extends over 15 amino acids. Losses at the gene ends were 5 bases for V and 6 bases for J; bases not matched to a gene: 11. Germline assignment: CDR1 SGHVS and CDR2 FNYEAQ. CDR3 region: CASSPRGQGYAEQYF. CDR3 nucleotide sequence: TGTGCCAGCAGCCCCAGGGGACAGGGATACGCCGAGCAGTACTTC.

The chain recombines TRBV27 with TRBJ2-7; 9 bases align to TRBD2. In germline, CDR1 is MNHEY, CDR2 SMNVEV (reference sequence). Unmatched junction bases numbered 9, after V lost 1 base and J lost 5 bases. This CDR3 region has 16 residues. The CDR3 DNA reads as TGTGCCAGCAGTTTATTGACGGCGGGAGGGATCCACGAGCAGTACTTC. Protein sequence: CASSLLTAGGIHEQYF.

The V call is TRBV30, the J call TRBJ2-1; D might be TRBD2 (6 bases). This CDR3 contains 11 residues. Germline-derived CDR1 and CDR2 are GTSNPN and SVGIG (reference sequence). Trimming removed 3 bases from V and 9 bases from J, with 9 bases in between. The CDR3 spells CAWSWGGEQFF. The CDR3 nucleotides read TGTGCCTGGAGCTGGGGAGGTGAGCAGTTCTTC.

The rearrangement uses TRBV5-1 and TRBJ2-7, with D perhaps matching TRBD1 (6 bases). Trimming took 0 bases from V and 4 from J, leaving 11 bases between them. There are 14 residues in the CDR3. Germline V gives CDR1 SGHRS, CDR2 YFSETQ. The CDR3 nucleotides read TGCGCCAGCAGCTTGGAGGGCAGGGGTTACGAGCAGTACTTC. It encodes CASSLEGRGYEQYF. Looking up the rest from reference TRBV5-1 and TRBJ2-7 gives the full variable domain: KAGVTQTPRYLIKTRGQQVTLSCSPISGHRSVSWYQQTPGQGLQFLFEYFSETQRNKGNFPGRFSGRQFSNSRSEMNVSTLELGDSALYLCASSLEGRGYEQYFGPGTRLTVT.

The chain joins TRBV5-6 to TRBJ2-3; 7 bases agree with TRBD2. The V and J ends lost 7 bases and 9 bases, in that order; junction bases with no gene match: 5. The CDR3 is 11 residues long. Germline V gene lookup returns CDR1 SGHDT and CDR2 YYEEEE. The CDR3 reads CASGTITTQYF. For the CDR3, the DNA is TGTGCCAGCGGGACTATAACGACGCAGTATTTT.

V and J are TRBV30 and TRBJ2-2; 9 bases are a match to TRBD1. The CDR3 covers 16 residues. CDR1 is GTSNPN, CDR2 SVGIG, per germline (reference sequence). V was clipped by 2 bases and J by 7 bases; unmatched bases: 11. The CDR3 DNA follows: TGTGCCTGGAGTTCGGGACAGGGACGGGTAGGCGGGGAGCTGTTTTTT. Translated: CAWSSGQGRVGGELFF.

This chain joins TRBV6-6 and TRBJ1-4; a possible D gene is TRBD1 (5 bases). CDR1 and CDR2 (germline): MNHNY, SVGAGI (reference sequence). Trimming removed 4 bases at V and 7 bases at J, with 13 bases between. The CDR3 extends over 14 amino acids. The CDR3 is CASSFGGEGEKLFF. CDR3 coding DNA: TGTGCCAGCAGTTTTGGGGGGGAGGGTGAAAAACTGTTTTTT.

This chain connects TRBV5-1 to TRBJ1-1; 8 bases align to TRBD1. The CDR3 runs 15 residues. Germline V gives CDR1 SGHRS, CDR2 YFSETQ. V trimming: 0 bases; J trimming: 3 bases; junction bases outside the gene matches: 4. Here the CDR3 reads CASSLGGTGYTEAFF. CDR3 nucleotides: TGCGCCAGCAGCTTGGGTGGGACAGGATACACTGAAGCTTTCTTT.